This T cell receptor beta chain was sequenced during a study of OX40 agonist ivuxolimab in advanced cancers. Overall study results and limits: CD4+ and CD8+ blood T cells expanded clonally by week 6 at 0.1 to 3.0 mg/kg. Patients who responded partially at 0.1-3.0 mg/kg showed clonal expansion ranking among the lowest. Nonresponders, in some cases, also had low normalized T-cell clonal expansion.

As concerns this clone: Its antigen is undetermined.

The germline V gene encodes CDR1 SGHRS and CDR2 YFSETQ. The V end was cut by 4 bases, the J end by 1 base, with 13 bases between. CDR3 length: 15 residues. Clones were read by immunoSEQ multiplex PCR, and TCRdb kept only the in-frame ones, dropping some. The repertoire holds approximately 79,000 clones, with 86% as singletons. This receptor was obtained from an adult with an advanced solid tumor such as melanoma, head and neck, liver or kidney cancer. The specimen comprised CD4+ or CD8+ T cells sorted from blood, sampled in a trial of the OX40 agonist ivuxolimab. This chain connects TRBV5-1 to TRBJ2-3; maybe TRBD2 (6 bases). In nucleotides, the CDR3 is TGCGCCAGCAGCCTGGAGACTAGGCGCACAGATACGCAGTATTTT. It codes for CASSLETRRTDTQYF.